This T cell receptor beta chain was recorded in a study of CD8+ T cells in alopecia areata. Overall study findings and caveats: Higher clonality and more expanded CD8+ clones appeared in lesional than normal scalp.

Per the germline V gene, CDR1 is MDHEN and CDR2 is SYDVKM. This CDR3 has 12 amino acids. V lost 6 bases, J lost 7 bases, and 13 bases lay in between. Sequencing relied on a cDNA template that was reverse transcribed from extracted RNA. Clones were read by immunoSEQ multiplex PCR, and TCRdb kept only the in-frame ones, dropping some. The profile shows fewer than 70,000 clones, roughly 46% of them singletons. With respect to this clone: Its antigen remains unknown.

Alopecia areata patients had lesional scalp punch biopsies and peripheral blood taken from them. This chain connects TRBV28 to TRBJ2-7, with a tentative D call TRBD1 (5 bases). The clonotype originates from a human donor with alopecia areata. Source material: NKG2D-low CD8+ T cells sorted from blood. CDR3 residues: CASSPPDREQYF. The CDR3 nucleotides are TGTGCCAGCAGCCCCCCAGACAGAGAGCAGTACTTC.